This entry lists 14 T cell receptor beta chains sequenced from one sample in a study of PD-1 blockade in classical Hodgkin lymphoma. Assay: immunoSEQ multiplex PCR; the TCRdb copy retains only in-frame clones and omits some. The sample lists 40,000 to 45,000 clones, around 74% occurring once. Documented time point: cycle 4 day 1 (C4D1), after more than 5 weeks of nivolumab. Patients all relapsed after autologous stem cell transplantation, and there was variation in brentuximab vedotin exposure. The sample was peripheral blood mononuclear cells (PBMCs), taken before the fourth cycle of nivolumab. Receptors were obtained from a human donor with classical Hodgkin lymphoma.

This clone was recorded a few times. CDR3 sequence reads: CASSDGDTTQETQYF. The DNA for the CDR3 is TGTGCCAGCAGTGACGGGGACACTACACAAGAGACCCAGTACTTC. The rearrangement joins TRBV2 to TRBJ2-5; D is perhaps TRBD1 (6 bases). Trimming cost V 3 bases and J 2 bases, with 13 bases left between them. Germline V gives CDR1 SNHLY, CDR2 FYNNEI. There are 15 residues in the CDR3.

The chain links TRBV6-1 to TRBJ2-2; 8 bases are shared with TRBD1. The germline CDR1 and CDR2 sequences are MNHNS and SASEGT. There are 17 residues in the CDR3. V trimming: 3 bases; J trimming: 3 bases; junction bases outside the gene matches: 9. The CDR3 DNA is TGTGCCAGCAGTGACAGGACAGGGTTGACGGACACCGGGGAGCTGTTTTTT. This gives the protein CASSDRTGLTDTGELFF.

This chain links TRBV9 with TRBJ2-7, with D possibly being TRBD1 (5 bases). With 0 bases removed from V and 1 base from J, the gap between germline ends came to 11 bases. This CDR3 region has 15 residues. In germline, CDR1 is SGDLS, CDR2 YYNGEE. The CDR3 spells CASSVGGSVSYEQYF. The CDR3 bases are TGTGCCAGCAGCGTAGGGGGCTCGGTATCCTACGAGCAGTACTTC.

This clone was seen repeatedly, ten times or more. Other DNA sequences in this sample translate to the same CDR3. The chain combines TRBV7-2 with TRBJ1-2; no clear D gene. This CDR3 contains 13 residues. V dropped 1 base and J dropped 4 bases, with 7 bases sitting between them. Germline V gives CDR1 SGHTA, CDR2 FQGNSA. The CDR3 coding sequence is TGTGCCAGCAGCTTAGGGGAAGGCTATGGCTACACCTTC. Amino acid sequence: CASSLGEGYGYTF.

The V call is TRBV21-1, the J call TRBJ1-2; whether TRBD1, the table's D call, matches the DNA was not checked. TRBV21-1 is described as a pseudogene. The CDR3 covers 15 residues. The CDR3 DNA follows: TGTGCCAGCAGCAAAGAGGAGAAGGGGGCGCATGGCTACACCTTC. Its protein product is CASSKEEKGAHGYTF.

In this sample, this clone turned up a few times. The chain recombines TRBV14 with TRBJ1-1; the D gene is possibly TRBD1 (5 bases). The length of the CDR3 is 15 residues. The V gene lost 0 bases and the J gene lost 5 bases, with 13 bases spanning the gap. Germline loops: CDR1 SGHDN, CDR2 FVKESK. CDR3 coding DNA: TGTGCCAGCAGCCAAGATGTCGGGGGAGGGACTGAAGCTTTCTTT. Amino acids: CASSQDVGGGTEAFF.

This chain connects TRBV6-6 to TRBJ1-3; D call uncertain. Looked up from germline, CDR1 is MNHNY and CDR2 is SVGAGI (reference sequence). The CDR3 is 13 residues long. V was clipped by 0 bases and J by 3 bases, with 3 bases between them. CDR3 DNA sequence: TGTGCCAGCAGTTACTCGGTTGGAAACACCATATATTTT. Residues: CASSYSVGNTIYF.

The CDR3 reads CASSVAGGNSPLHF. CDR3 bases: TGTGCCAGCAGTGTGGCAGGGGGGAATTCACCCCTCCACTTT. The genes are TRBV2 and TRBJ1-6, with 7 bases aligning to TRBD1. The CDR3 has 14 amino acids. Germline CDR1 reads SNHLY; CDR2 reads FYNNEI. J lost 7 bases, V lost 4 bases, and 4 bases had no gene match.

This clone was observed a handful of times. CDR3 bases: TGTGCCAGCAGCTACGGGTCACTTCAGCCCCAGCATTTT. Protein sequence: CASSYGSLQPQHF. This chain uses TRBV7-8 with TRBJ1-5, with no clear D. CDR3 size: 13 residues. V gave up 4 bases and J gave up 6 bases, with 10 bases separating them. Per germline, CDR1 SGHVS and CDR2 FQNEAQ.

The chain combines TRBV30 with TRBJ1-1; no definite D call. Deletions cut 1 base from V and 5 bases from J, with 14 bases between. The CDR3 spans 14 residues. Germline CDR1 and CDR2: GTSNPN and SVGIG (reference sequence). The CDR3 is CAWSAPRDRTEAFF. The DNA of the CDR3 is TGTGCCTGGAGTGCCCCAAGGGATAGGACTGAAGCTTTCTTT.

J is TRBJ1-2 and V is TRBV29-1; 7 bases are a match to TRBD1. In germline, CDR1 is SQVTM, CDR2 ANQGSEA. The CDR3 runs to 14 residues. With V trimmed by 4 bases and J by 7 bases, 12 bases remained unmatched. CDR3 in DNA: TGCAGCGTTGGGCCGACAGGGCTGGCCTTTGGCTACACCTTC. Amino acids: CSVGPTGLAFGYTF. Supplemented by reference TRBV29-1 and TRBJ1-2, the full variable domain reads SAVISQKPSRDICQRGTSLTIQCQVDSQVTMMFWYRQQPGQSLTLIATANQGSEATYESGFVIDKFPISRPNLTFSTLTVSNMSPEDSSIYLCSVGPTGLAFGYTFGSGTRLTVV.

This clone was detected once. Other DNA sequences in this specimen translate into the identical CDR3. The V and J genes are TRBV13 and TRBJ2-7; the D gene could be TRBD1 or TRBD2 (5 bases each). The CDR3 is 13 amino acids. V was clipped by 5 bases and J by 2 bases, with 10 bases between them. CDR1 PRHDT and CDR2 FYEKMQ come from the germline V gene (reference sequence). The CDR3 reads CASSPGRTYEQYF. CDR3 DNA: TGTGCCAGCAGCCCGGGACGGACCTACGAGCAGTACTTC. Together with reference TRBV13 and TRBJ2-7, the CDR3 gives the full variable domain: AAGVIQSPRHLIKEKRETATLKCYPIPRHDTVYWYQQGPGQDPQFLISFYEKMQSDKGSIPDRFSAQQFSDYHSELNMSSLELGDSALYFCASSPGRTYEQYFGPGTRLTVT.

In its sample, this clone was seen once. The V call is TRBV29-1, the J call TRBJ1-2; D possibly corresponds to TRBD1 (5 bases). Looked up from germline, CDR1 is SQVTM and CDR2 is ANQGSEA. CDR3 length: 17 residues. V was pared by 1 base and J by 5 bases, with 23 bases between. As DNA, the CDR3 is TGCAGCGTTGAAGCGTCAGGGCTACGGAATCTCTATTATGGCTACACCTTC. It specifies CSVEASGLRNLYYGYTF.

V is TRBV28 and J is TRBJ2-3, with D uncertain. The V end lost 5 bases, the J end lost 2 bases, and 8 bases lay between the germline ends. Germline CDR1 and CDR2: MDHEN and SYDVKM. This CDR3 region has 13 residues. The CDR3 nucleotides are TGTGCCAGCAGTCTACTCAACACAGATACGCAGTATTTT. Protein product: CASSLLNTDTQYF.